The TCR beta chain under discussion was sequenced for a study of cytomegalovirus exposure and HLA in healthy donors. A note on this clone: Its antigen is undetermined.

Using immunoSEQ multiplex PCR, the repertoire was profiled, and TCRdb retains in-frame clones only, with some absent. The data contain 120,000 or so clones, roughly 82% of them singletons. General study findings and limits: Associated with cytomegalovirus, according to the listing, were around 160 TCR beta chains. A subsequent analysis found that TCR clusters from the first cohort also tended to co-occur in the roughly 120 validation repertoires, with less than 95% of cluster scores above 0.

The V segment lost 7 bases and the J segment 1 base; nucleotides outside the gene matches: 1. Germline V lookup: CDR1 MNHEY, CDR2 SVGAGI. This CDR3 is built from 13 residues. The rearrangement uses TRBV6-5 and TRBJ2-1, with TRBD1 matching over 7 bases. Sequencing was carried out using PBMCs. The clonotype comes from a man in his late teens or twenties in good health and CMV-seronegative. The CDR3 DNA reads as TGTGCCAGCATGACAGGGTCCTACAATGAGCAGTTCTTC. This encodes CASMTGSYNEQFF.